The source of this T cell receptor beta chain is a study of blood T cell repertoires in COVID-19. Assay used: immunoSEQ multiplex PCR; TCRdb lists only in-frame clones, some missing. The sample consists of hundreds of thousands of clones, 85% of them appearing once. In germline, CDR1 is PRHDT, CDR2 FYEKMQ (reference sequence). Trimming removed 4 bases at V and 5 bases at J, with 7 bases between. CDR3 length: 12 residues. Sequencing was done on a sample of PBMCs or T cells enriched from blood (not recorded which). The V and J genes are TRBV13 and TRBJ2-3, with D possibly TRBD2 on 5 matching bases. The sequence derives from a man aged 40-55 years who had recovered from COVID-19. Here the CDR3 reads CASSSGLDTQYF. The CDR3 region has the DNA TGTGCCAGCAGCTCCGGACTAGATACGCAGTATTTT.